This entry lists 30 T cell receptor beta chains sequenced from one sample in a study of cytomegalovirus exposure and HLA in healthy donors. The study ran its PCR with 60 Vbeta and 13 Jbeta primers. Clones were read by immunoSEQ multiplex PCR, and TCRdb kept only the in-frame ones, dropping some. The table shows fewer than 200,000 clones, with 80% occurring only once. Sequencing was performed on PBMCs. Receptors originate from a woman in her 50s in good health and CMV-seropositive.

V gene TRBV19 combines with J gene TRBJ1-2; 7 bases match TRBD1. The CDR3 is made up of 14 amino acids. V shed 6 bases, J shed 1 base, and the junction held 5 bases outside the gene matches. Germline loops: CDR1 LNHDA, CDR2 SQIVND (reference sequence). CDR3 in DNA: TGTGCCAGTAGCGTGACAGGGAGTAACTATGGCTACACCTTC. Its protein is CASSVTGSNYGYTF.

This clone was recorded once. This chain uses TRBV6-5 with TRBJ1-2, with D perhaps TRBD1 (6 bases). The CDR3 contains 11 residues. The germline CDR1 and CDR2 sequences are MNHEY and SVGAGI. V lost 7 bases, J lost 13 bases, and 16 bases lay in between. CDR3 bases: TGTGCCAGCATTGACCAGGGGCCACGCACCTTC. Translation: CASIDQGPRTF.

This clone was seen just once. This chain connects TRBV30 to TRBJ2-7, with 8 bases aligning to TRBD2. This CDR3 contains 16 residues. Germline lookup yields CDR1 GTSNPN and CDR2 SVGIG (reference sequence). The trim removed 1 base at V and 0 bases at J, leaving 8 bases unmatched. The chain's CDR3 is CAWSDLRLASSYEQYF. Here the CDR3 DNA reads TGTGCCTGGAGTGACCTTCGACTAGCGTCCTCCTACGAGCAGTACTTC.

The chain links TRBV5-1 to TRBJ2-1; 12 nucleotides line up with TRBD2. Germline CDR1 is SGHRS and CDR2 is YFSETQ. The CDR3 extends over 14 amino acids. The J segment lost 7 bases and the V segment lost 6 bases, leaving 5 bases of the junction unmatched. The CDR3 DNA sequence: TGCGCCAGCAACCTAGCGGGGGGGCTAAATGAGCAGTTCTTC. It translates to CASNLAGGLNEQFF.

The chain combines TRBV18 with TRBJ2-3; D is unresolved. The CDR3 is 11 amino acids. Germline V gives CDR1 KGHSH, CDR2 LQKENI. Trimming cost V 3 bases and J 6 bases, with 4 bases left between them. CDR3 nucleotides: TGTGCCAGCTCACCCGGGGATACGCAGTATTTT. Protein product: CASSPGDTQYF.

This clone was counted a few times. This chain uses TRBV10-2 with TRBJ1-5, with 10 bases matching TRBD1. Germline V gene sequence: CDR1 WSHSY, CDR2 SAAADI. This CDR3 contains 14 residues. V shed 5 bases, J shed 7 bases, and the junction held 5 bases outside the gene matches. The DNA of the CDR3 is TGCGCCAGCAGTTCGGTGACAGGGGGCCAGCCCCAGCATTTT. Protein product: CASSSVTGGQPQHF.

This chain links TRBV27 with TRBJ2-7; D perhaps matches TRBD2 (5 bases). Germline V gene lookup returns CDR1 MNHEY and CDR2 SMNVEV (reference sequence). Trimming removed 11 bases from V and 2 bases from J, with 25 bases in between. CDR3 length equals 16 residues. The DNA of the CDR3 is TGTGCCCCCTGGCCCCTAGCAGGAGGTTCCCCCTACGAGCAGTACTTC. Amino acids: CAPWPLAGGSPYEQYF.

This sequence joins TRBV5-8 and TRBJ2-7; D is perhaps TRBD1 (6 bases). Trimming pared 6 bases from V and 1 base from J, leaving 11 bases between. The CDR3 sequence is 13 residues long. Per the germline V gene, CDR1 is SGHTS and CDR2 is YDEGEE. As DNA, the CDR3 is TGTGCCAGCACGGACAGCTATTCCTACGAGCAGTACTTC. Translation: CASTDSYSYEQYF. The full variable domain, its missing parts supplied by reference TRBV5-8 and TRBJ2-7, is EAGVTQSPTHLIKTRGQQATLRCSPISGHTSVYWYQQALGLGLQFLLWYDEGEERNRGNFPPRFSGRQFPNYSSELNVNALELEDSALYLCASTDSYSYEQYFGPGTRLTVT.

This chain links TRBV9 with TRBJ2-1; the D gene is possibly TRBD2 (8 bases). V was shortened by 1 base and J by 6 bases, with 20 bases between the two germline ends. Looked up from germline, CDR1 is SGDLS and CDR2 is YYNGEE. The CDR3 has 17 amino acids. In nucleotides, the CDR3 is TGTGCCAGCAGCGTACGAGAAGGGGGCGGGGGGACCAATGAGCAGTTCTTC. Amino acids: CASSVREGGGGTNEQFF.

This clone was seen a handful of times. CDR3 coding DNA: TGTGCCAGCAGCCAGACAGGGAACACTGAAGCTTTCTTT. It is translated as CASSQTGNTEAFF. V gene TRBV6-6 combines with J gene TRBJ1-1; D perhaps matches TRBD1 (6 bases). CDR1 is MNHNY and CDR2 is SVGAGI in the germline V gene (reference sequence). V shed 6 bases and J shed 1 base, with 9 bases lying between them. This CDR3 has 13 residues.

The rearrangement uses TRBV6-5 and TRBJ1-5, with 9 nucleotides matching TRBD1. Germline V CDR1 and CDR2: MNHEY, SVGAGI. There are 14 residues in the CDR3. The junction had 3 bases not matched to a gene; V was cut back by 6 bases and J by 3 bases. The chain's CDR3 is CASRGQGSNQPQHF. CDR3 DNA: TGTGCCAGCAGGGGACAGGGTTCCAATCAGCCCCAGCATTTT.

The rearrangement links TRBV18 to TRBJ1-1; 7 bases fit TRBD1. Germline assignment: CDR1 KGHSH and CDR2 LQKENI. Trimming removed 6 bases from V and 0 bases from J; junction bases left unmatched: 1. This CDR3 spans 13 amino acids. CDR3 sequence reads: CASSGQLNTEAFF. CDR3 coding DNA: TGTGCCAGCTCGGGACAGCTGAACACTGAAGCTTTCTTT. The full variable domain, its missing parts supplied by reference TRBV18 and TRBJ1-1, is NAGVMQNPRHLVRRRGQEARLRCSPMKGHSHVYWYRQLPEEGLKFMVYLQKENIIDESGMPKERFSAEFPKEGPSILRIQQVVRGDSAAYFCASSGQLNTEAFFGQGTRLTVV.

A remark on this clone: Other DNA sequences in the same sample also yield this CDR3. The rearrangement uses TRBV5-1 and TRBJ2-7, with D perhaps TRBD1 (6 bases). The germline V gene encodes CDR1 SGHRS and CDR2 YFSETQ. CDR3 size: 16 residues. Trimming took off 0 bases at V and 4 bases at J, with 17 bases between the two ends. The CDR3 region is CASSLAGQGSPYEQYF. In DNA, the CDR3 is TGCGCCAGCAGCTTGGCCGGGCAGGGGAGCCCATACGAGCAGTACTTC.

V is TRBV7-9 and J is TRBJ2-1; TRBD2 matches 14 bases. Germline loops: CDR1 SEHNR, CDR2 FQNEAQ (reference sequence). The CDR3 sequence is 16 residues long. V lost 4 bases and J lost 7; bases outside the gene matches: 6. CDR3 sequence reads: CASSSMGLAGENEQFF. In DNA form, the CDR3 reads TGTGCCAGCAGCTCGATGGGACTAGCGGGAGAGAATGAGCAGTTCTTC. The variable domain in full, with the rest retrieved from reference TRBV7-9 and TRBJ2-1, is DTGVSQNPRHKITKRGQNVTFRCDPISEHNRLYWYRQTLGQGPEFLTYFQNEAQLEKSRLLSDRFSAERPKGSFSTLEIQRTEQGDSAMYLCASSSMGLAGENEQFFGPGTRLTVL.

The chain has TRBV10-2 and TRBJ1-2, with 8 bases lining up with TRBD1. V shed 1 base, J shed 6 bases, and the junction held 4 bases outside the gene matches. The CDR3 sequence is 14 residues long. Germline V gene sequence: CDR1 WSHSY, CDR2 SAAADI. The CDR3 bases are TGCGCCAGCAGTGAGTTACAGGGGGGAGATGGCTACACCTTC. Its translation: CASSELQGGDGYTF.

The chain uses TRBV20-1 and TRBJ2-7, with D possibly TRBD1 on 5 matching bases. CDR3 length equals 11 residues. Germline-derived CDR1 and CDR2 are DFQATT and SNEGSKA (reference sequence). Trimming took 6 bases from V and 7 from J, leaving 13 bases between them. The CDR3 coding sequence is TGCAGTGCCCCAGGGCTCTTTGAGCAGTACTTC. Encoded protein: CSAPGLFEQYF.

This chain uses TRBV9 with TRBJ1-5; a weak D match, TRBD1 (6 bases). Germline CDR1 and CDR2: SGDLS and YYNGEE. V was clipped by 0 bases and J by 5 bases, with 9 bases between them. The CDR3 is made up of 14 amino acids. The DNA of the CDR3 is TGTGCCAGCAGCGTAGCAGGGGACCATCAGCCCCAGCATTTT. Translated: CASSVAGDHQPQHF.

The genes are TRBV5-1 and TRBJ2-4, with a possible D match to TRBD1 (6 bases). The CDR3 is made up of 16 amino acids. Germline-derived CDR1 and CDR2 are SGHRS and YFSETQ. V was clipped by 4 bases and J by 0 bases, with 14 bases between them. For the CDR3, the DNA is TGCGCCAGCAGCCAAATTCAACAGGGAGCCAAAAACATTCAGTACTTC. It codes for CASSQIQQGAKNIQYF. Full variable domain (outside the CDR3, taken from reference TRBV5-1 and TRBJ2-4): KAGVTQTPRYLIKTRGQQVTLSCSPISGHRSVSWYQQTPGQGLQFLFEYFSETQRNKGNFPGRFSGRQFSNSRSEMNVSTLELGDSALYLCASSQIQQGAKNIQYFGAGTRLSVL.

The chain recombines TRBV9 with TRBJ2-5; D possibly corresponds to TRBD2 (7 bases). The J call is doubtful: the DNA matches TRBJ2-7 better. The CDR3 spans 14 residues. Germline CDR1 is SGDLS and CDR2 is YYNGEE. The CDR3 region is CASSVEGGPSEQYF. CDR3 nucleotide sequence: TGTGCCAGCAGCGTCGAGGGGGGGCCTAGCGAGCAGTACTTC.

This rearrangement joins TRBV5-8 to TRBJ1-4; D is uncertain. V was trimmed by 0 bases and J by 0 bases, leaving 15 bases between them. This CDR3 has 18 amino acids. CDR1 SGHTS and CDR2 YDEGEE come from the germline V gene. CDR3 DNA sequence: TGTGCCAGCAGCTTGGTCTTCGGGAGGGTCTCAACTAATGAAAAACTGTTTTTT. It codes for CASSLVFGRVSTNEKLFF.

The chain links TRBV5-1 to TRBJ2-7; TRBD2 matches at 14 bases. Trimming cost V 0 bases and J 6 bases; bases outside gene matches: 2. The V gene's germline CDR1 is SGHRS and CDR2 YFSETQ. CDR3 length: 15 amino acids. DNA of the CDR3: TGCGCCAGCAGCTTGGTGGGACTAGCGGGAGCCGAGCAGTACTTC. It encodes CASSLVGLAGAEQYF.

The chain employs TRBV9 and TRBJ2-1; 7 positions match TRBD2. V trimming: 3 bases; J trimming: 0 bases; junction bases outside the gene matches: 3. The V gene's germline CDR1 is SGDLS and CDR2 YYNGEE. The CDR3 runs 15 residues. CDR3 sequence reads: CASSDRGVSYNEQFF. Here the CDR3 DNA reads TGTGCCAGCAGCGACCGGGGGGTCTCCTACAATGAGCAGTTCTTC.

The gene calls are TRBV29-1 and TRBJ1-1; D possibly corresponds to TRBD1 (5 bases). V lost 7 bases, J lost 6 bases, and 18 bases lay in between. Germline-derived CDR1 and CDR2 are SQVTM and ANQGSEA. The CDR3 totals 13 residues. CDR3 DNA sequence: TGCAGCGCTCCCTCGGAGGGGAGCTCTGAAGCTTTCTTT. Translation gives CSAPSEGSSEAFF.

J is TRBJ1-3 and V is TRBV5-4, with a weak D call TRBD1 (6 bases). This CDR3 is built from 16 residues. The germline V gene encodes CDR1 SGHNT and CDR2 YYREEE (reference sequence). The V end was cut by 4 bases, the J end by 2 bases, with 16 bases between. In DNA, the CDR3 is TGTGCCAGCAGCCCGGGGGAGGGGGTCCCTGGAAACACCATATATTTT. The encoded protein is CASSPGEGVPGNTIYF.

The CDR3 nucleotides are TGTGCCTGTCACAGGGGGACTAACTATGGCTACACCTTC. It yields the protein CACHRGTNYGYTF. The chain is built from TRBV30 and TRBJ1-2; 8 nucleotides align to TRBD1. Germline V gives CDR1 GTSNPN, CDR2 SVGIG (reference sequence). The V and J ends lost 6 bases and 0 bases, in that order; junction bases with no gene match: 3. CDR3 length: 13 amino acids.

The CDR3 DNA sequence: TGTGCCAGCAGCAAATCCCCTCGGGACATTCTTCTCGGGAACACTGAAGCTTTCTTT. It yields the protein CASSKSPRDILLGNTEAFF. The genes are TRBV21-1 and TRBJ1-1; the table's TRBD1 call for D was not verified on the DNA. TRBV21-1 is deemed a pseudogene. The CDR3 sequence is 19 residues long.

This chain links TRBV5-1 with TRBJ1-5; 7 nucleotides match TRBD1. The germline V gene has CDR1 SGHRS and CDR2 YFSETQ. The CDR3 loop spans 23 amino acids. With V trimmed by 0 bases and J by 6 bases, 30 bases remained unmatched. CDR3 in amino acids: CASSLALLIKGQSDYFFRQPQHF. CDR3 sequence (DNA): TGCGCCAGCAGCTTGGCCCTCCTCATTAAGGGACAGTCCGATTACTTTTTTCGTCAGCCCCAGCATTTT.

This clone was seen more than once but under ten times. The chain recombines TRBV6-5 with TRBJ2-4; 8 positions agree with TRBD2. Losses at the gene ends were 5 bases for V and 8 bases for J; bases not matched to a gene: 5. The germline V gene has CDR1 MNHEY and CDR2 SVGAGI. The CDR3 covers 13 residues. CDR3 residues: CASSEAGLDIQYF. In nucleotides, the CDR3 is TGTGCCAGCAGTGAGGCGGGACTAGACATTCAGTACTTC.

In this sample, this clone turned up once. J is TRBJ2-7 and V is TRBV6-5; 8 nucleotides line up with TRBD2. This CDR3 is built from 13 residues. The germline gives CDR1 MNHEY, CDR2 SVGAGI. J was trimmed by 3 bases and V by 6 bases; bases with no gene match: 4. This chain's CDR3 is CASSISGGYEQYF. The CDR3 DNA is TGTGCCAGCAGCATCAGCGGGGGCTACGAGCAGTACTTC.

The rearrangement uses TRBV4-2 and TRBJ1-5, with 7 bases matching TRBD1. The V segment lost 0 bases and the J segment 5 bases; nucleotides outside the gene matches: 4. Germline lookup yields CDR1 LGHNA and CDR2 YNFKEQ. This CDR3 region has 15 residues. In DNA, the CDR3 is TGTGCCAGCAGCCAAGACAGGGGGGTGCATCAGCCCCAGCATTTT. This translates into CASSQDRGVHQPQHF.